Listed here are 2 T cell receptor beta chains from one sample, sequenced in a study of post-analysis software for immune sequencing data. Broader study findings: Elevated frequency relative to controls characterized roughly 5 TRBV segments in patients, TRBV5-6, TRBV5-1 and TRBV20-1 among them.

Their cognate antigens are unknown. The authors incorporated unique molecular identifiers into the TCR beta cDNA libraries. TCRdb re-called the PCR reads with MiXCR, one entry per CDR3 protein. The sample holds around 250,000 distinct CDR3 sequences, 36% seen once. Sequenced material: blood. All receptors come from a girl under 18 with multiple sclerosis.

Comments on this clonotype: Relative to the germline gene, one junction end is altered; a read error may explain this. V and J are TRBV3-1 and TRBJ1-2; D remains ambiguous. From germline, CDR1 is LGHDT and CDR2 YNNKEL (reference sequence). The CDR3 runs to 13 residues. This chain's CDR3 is CASNQGQNYGYTF. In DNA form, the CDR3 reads TGTGCCAGCAACCAAGGGCAGAACTATGGCTACACCTTC.

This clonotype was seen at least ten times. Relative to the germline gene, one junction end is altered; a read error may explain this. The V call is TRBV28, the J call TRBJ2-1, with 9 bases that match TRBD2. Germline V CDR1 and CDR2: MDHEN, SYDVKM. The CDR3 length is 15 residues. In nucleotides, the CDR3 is TGCGCCAGCAGCTTGTTGGCGGGAGGGAACAATGAGCAGTTCTTC. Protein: CASSLLAGGNNEQFF.